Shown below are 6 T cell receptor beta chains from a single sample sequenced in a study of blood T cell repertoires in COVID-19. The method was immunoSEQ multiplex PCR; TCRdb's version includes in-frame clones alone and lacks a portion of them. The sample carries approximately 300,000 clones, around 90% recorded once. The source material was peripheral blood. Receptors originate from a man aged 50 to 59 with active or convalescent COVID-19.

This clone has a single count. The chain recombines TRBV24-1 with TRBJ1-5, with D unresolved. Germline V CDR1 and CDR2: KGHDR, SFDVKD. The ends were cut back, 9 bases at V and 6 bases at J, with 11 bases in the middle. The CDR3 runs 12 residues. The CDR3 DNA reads TGTGCCACCGGCGGGGAGGGTCAGCCCCAGCATTTT. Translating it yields CATGGEGQPQHF.

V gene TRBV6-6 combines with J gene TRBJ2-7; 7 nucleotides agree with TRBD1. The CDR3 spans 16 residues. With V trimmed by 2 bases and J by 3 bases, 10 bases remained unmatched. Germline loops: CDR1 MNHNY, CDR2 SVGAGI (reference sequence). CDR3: CASSYLIQGHLYEQYF. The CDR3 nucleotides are TGTGCCAGCAGTTACCTAATACAGGGGCACCTCTACGAGCAGTACTTC.

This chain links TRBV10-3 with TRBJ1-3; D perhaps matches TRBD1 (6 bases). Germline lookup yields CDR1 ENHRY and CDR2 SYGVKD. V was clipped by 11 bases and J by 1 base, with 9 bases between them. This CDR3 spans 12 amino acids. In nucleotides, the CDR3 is TGTGCCGTAGGACAGTCTGGAAACACCATATATTTT. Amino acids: CAVGQSGNTIYF.

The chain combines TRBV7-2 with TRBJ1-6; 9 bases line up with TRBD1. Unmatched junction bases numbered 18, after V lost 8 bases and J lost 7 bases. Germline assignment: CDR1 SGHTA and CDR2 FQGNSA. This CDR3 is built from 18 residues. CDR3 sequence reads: CASRGRPGQGFANSPLHF. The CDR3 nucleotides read TGTGCCAGCCGTGGGCGTCCGGGACAGGGCTTTGCGAATTCACCCCTCCACTTT.

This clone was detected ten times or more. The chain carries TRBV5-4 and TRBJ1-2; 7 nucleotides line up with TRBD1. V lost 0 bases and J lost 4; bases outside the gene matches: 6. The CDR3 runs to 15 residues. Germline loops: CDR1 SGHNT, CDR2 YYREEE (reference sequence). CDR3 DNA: TGTGCCAGCAGCTTGGTTGGACAGGACGGCTATGGCTACACCTTC. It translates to CASSLVGQDGYGYTF.

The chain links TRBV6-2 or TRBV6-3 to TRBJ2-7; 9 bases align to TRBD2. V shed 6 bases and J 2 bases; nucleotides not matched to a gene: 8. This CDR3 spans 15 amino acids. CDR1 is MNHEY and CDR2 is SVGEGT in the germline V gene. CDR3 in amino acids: CASSNSGSETYEQYF. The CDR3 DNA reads TGTGCCAGCAGCAATAGCGGGAGTGAGACCTACGAGCAGTACTTC.